The 19 T cell receptor beta chains in this list originate from one sample, sequenced in a study of blood T cell repertoires in COVID-19. TCRdb's table, derived via immunoSEQ multiplex PCR, lists solely in-frame clones and lacks some. In the table there are tens of thousands of clones, more than 80% of which are singletons. The specimen sequenced was peripheral blood. These receptors all stem from a human donor in a cohort sampled during active COVID-19.

The chain combines TRBV11-2 with TRBJ1-2; 10 bases fit TRBD1. CDR1 and CDR2 from the germline V gene are SGHAT and FQNNGV. V lost 5 bases and J lost 8; bases outside the gene matches: 5. This CDR3 has 13 amino acids. CDR3 region: CASSAGQGLGYTF. CDR3 DNA: TGTGCCAGCAGCGCGGGACAGGGGTTGGGCTACACCTTC.

The V and J genes are TRBV7-9 and TRBJ2-2; TRBD2 is a possible D gene (5 bases). With 6 bases removed from V and 3 bases from J, the gap between germline ends came to 11 bases. The CDR3 spans 14 residues. Germline CDR1 and CDR2: SEHNR and FQNEAQ (reference sequence). The chain's CDR3 is CASSSDLHTGELFF. The CDR3 DNA follows: TGTGCCAGCAGTAGCGACTTGCACACCGGGGAGCTGTTTTTT.

CDR3 region: CAWSPRTGSSYNSPLHF. The CDR3 bases are TGTGCCTGGAGTCCTCGGACGGGGAGCTCCTATAATTCACCCCTCCACTTT. The chain employs TRBV30 and TRBJ1-6; D gene ambiguous. The V and J ends lost 2 bases and 0 bases respectively, with 14 bases between them. This CDR3 is built from 17 residues. CDR1 GTSNPN and CDR2 SVGIG come from the germline V gene (reference sequence).

The V call is TRBV20-1, the J call TRBJ2-5; tentatively, D is TRBD2 (5 bases). Trimming stripped 0 bases from V and 7 bases from J, with 6 bases between. From germline, CDR1 is DFQATT and CDR2 SNEGSKA (reference sequence). This CDR3 has 11 amino acids. CDR3 DNA: TGCAGTGCTAGAGATCGGGGGACCCAGTACTTC. Translated: CSARDRGTQYF.

This clone was observed a few times. The chain carries TRBV6-6 and TRBJ1-1; possibly TRBD1 for D (6 bases). Looked up from germline, CDR1 is MNHNY and CDR2 is SVGAGI (reference sequence). This CDR3 comprises 11 residues. The CDR3 DNA is TGTGTGGGGGCCGGGGTCACTGAAGCTTTCTTT. Amino acids: CVGAGVTEAFF.

The chain uses TRBV18 and TRBJ2-2; the match to TRBD2 covers 8 bases. Per the germline V gene, CDR1 is KGHSH and CDR2 is LQKENI. The CDR3 runs 16 residues. V gave up 4 bases and J gave up 0 bases; unmatched junction bases: 4. CDR3 in amino acids: CASSLAGGSNTGELFF. The CDR3 DNA follows: TGTGCCAGCTCACTGGCGGGGGGATCGAACACCGGGGAGCTGTTTTTT.

V gene TRBV5-4 combines with J gene TRBJ1-6, with 7 bases lining up with TRBD1. J was trimmed by 7 bases and V by 3 bases; bases with no gene match: 4. There are 14 residues in the CDR3. Germline V gene sequence: CDR1 SGHNT, CDR2 YYREEE (reference sequence). In nucleotides, the CDR3 is TGTGCCAGCAGCTCCCGGGACAGAAATTCACCCCTCCACTTT. Translation: CASSSRDRNSPLHF.

The chain uses TRBV19 and TRBJ1-6; TRBD1 matches 8 bases. V dropped 5 bases and J dropped 7; count of bases not matched to a gene: 4. The CDR3 spans 14 residues. The germline V gene has CDR1 LNHDA and CDR2 SQIVND (reference sequence). This chain's CDR3 is CASSPQGGNSPLHF. The CDR3 coding sequence is TGTGCCAGTAGTCCACAGGGGGGAAATTCACCCCTCCACTTT.

The chain combines TRBV5-1 with TRBJ2-2; D might be TRBD2 (6 bases). This CDR3 has 16 residues. V was shortened by 3 bases and J by 0 bases, with 12 bases between the two germline ends. The germline V gene encodes CDR1 SGHRS and CDR2 YFSETQ. CDR3: CASSSLSGANTGELFF. DNA of the CDR3: TGCGCCAGCAGCTCCTTATCGGGGGCGAACACCGGGGAGCTGTTTTTT.

The rearrangement joins TRBV18 to TRBJ2-4, with 9 nucleotides matching TRBD2. V gave up 0 bases and J gave up 3 bases; unmatched junction bases: 9. The CDR3 totals 18 residues. The germline CDR1 and CDR2 sequences are KGHSH and LQKENI. For the CDR3, the DNA is TGTGCCAGCTCACCACCGGAAGGTAGCGGGAGCAGCAAAAACATTCAGTACTTC. This sequence encodes CASSPPEGSGSSKNIQYF.

This rearrangement joins TRBV6-5 to TRBJ2-7, with 10 bases identical to TRBD1. V trimming: 6 bases; J trimming: 0 bases; junction bases outside the gene matches: 5. The V gene's germline CDR1 is MNHEY and CDR2 SVGAGI. The CDR3 has 15 amino acids. This CDR3 is CASRADRGSSYEQYF. For the CDR3, the DNA is TGTGCCAGCAGAGCGGACAGGGGGAGCTCCTACGAGCAGTACTTC.

This clone has just a few counts. The V gene is TRBV21-1, the J gene TRBJ2-4; the table gives TRBD2 as D, unverified against the DNA. TRBV21-1 is an annotated pseudogene. This CDR3 contains 18 residues. CDR3 nucleotide sequence: TGTGCCAGCAGTCCTAGACAGACTAGCTGGGAGTTGGCGAACATTCAGTACTTC. Translated, it gives CASSPRQTSWELANIQYF.

The CDR3 region is CASSQVGGGTALYNSPLHF. The CDR3 DNA reads as TGCGCCAGCAGCCAAGTTGGAGGGGGGACAGCCCTTTATAATTCACCCCTCCACTTT. The gene calls are TRBV4-1 and TRBJ1-6, with 7 positions matching TRBD1. Germline CDR1 MGHRA, CDR2 YSYEKL. The trim removed 1 base at V and 4 bases at J, leaving 13 bases unmatched. CDR3 size: 19 residues.

The chain employs TRBV5-1 and TRBJ2-1; 10 positions match TRBD2. The V gene's germline CDR1 is SGHRS and CDR2 YFSETQ. V was clipped by 4 bases and J by 4 bases; unmatched bases: 8. The CDR3 totals 16 residues. The CDR3 is CASSIKREGFYNEQFF. As DNA, the CDR3 is TGCGCCAGCAGCATTAAGCGGGAGGGGTTTTACAATGAGCAGTTCTTC.

This chain connects TRBV15 to TRBJ2-7, with 8 bases matching TRBD2. The CDR3 is 15 amino acids. V lost 1 base, J lost 6 bases, and 8 bases stayed unmatched. Germline-derived CDR1 and CDR2 are LNHNV and YYDKDF (reference sequence). As DNA, the CDR3 is TGTGCCACCAGCAGAGTTACGGGAGGGTCGGGCGAGCAGTACTTC. This gives the protein CATSRVTGGSGEQYF.

The V call is TRBV7-2, the J call TRBJ1-2; D gene unclear. The CDR3 has 17 amino acids. CDR1 and CDR2 (germline): SGHTA, FQGNSA. V was pared by 1 base and J by 0 bases, with 15 bases between. The CDR3 DNA reads as TGTGCCAGCAGCTTAGATCGGTTGGGCATATCTAACTATGGCTACACCTTC. It encodes CASSLDRLGISNYGYTF.

The chain links TRBV5-1 to TRBJ2-7; 7 nucleotides line up with TRBD2. The CDR3 is 15 residues long. V was pared by 0 bases and J by 6 bases, with 9 bases of the junction left unmatched. The germline gives CDR1 SGHRS, CDR2 YFSETQ. CDR3 in DNA: TGCGCCAGCAGCTTGGCCGCGGGGGTGAGGAGCGAGCAGTACTTC. Translation gives CASSLAAGVRSEQYF.

V gene TRBV6-6 combines with J gene TRBJ2-2, with D maybe TRBD1 (5 bases). The germline CDR1 and CDR2 sequences are MNHNY and SVGAGI (reference sequence). The CDR3 runs to 16 residues. V lost 2 bases and J 0 bases, leaving 10 bases between the germline ends. CDR3 in DNA: TGTGCCAGCAGTTACCCGGACAACGCGAACACCGGGGAGCTGTTTTTT. Its translation: CASSYPDNANTGELFF.

The V gene is TRBV7-9, the J gene TRBJ1-1; possible D gene TRBD1, 6 bases. Deletions cut 4 bases from V and 4 bases from J, with 13 bases between. Germline loops: CDR1 SEHNR, CDR2 FQNEAQ (reference sequence). The CDR3 is made up of 14 amino acids. In DNA, the CDR3 is TGTGCCAGCAGCTCACAGGGAATTGGCACTGAAGCTTTCTTT. This codes for CASSSQGIGTEAFF.